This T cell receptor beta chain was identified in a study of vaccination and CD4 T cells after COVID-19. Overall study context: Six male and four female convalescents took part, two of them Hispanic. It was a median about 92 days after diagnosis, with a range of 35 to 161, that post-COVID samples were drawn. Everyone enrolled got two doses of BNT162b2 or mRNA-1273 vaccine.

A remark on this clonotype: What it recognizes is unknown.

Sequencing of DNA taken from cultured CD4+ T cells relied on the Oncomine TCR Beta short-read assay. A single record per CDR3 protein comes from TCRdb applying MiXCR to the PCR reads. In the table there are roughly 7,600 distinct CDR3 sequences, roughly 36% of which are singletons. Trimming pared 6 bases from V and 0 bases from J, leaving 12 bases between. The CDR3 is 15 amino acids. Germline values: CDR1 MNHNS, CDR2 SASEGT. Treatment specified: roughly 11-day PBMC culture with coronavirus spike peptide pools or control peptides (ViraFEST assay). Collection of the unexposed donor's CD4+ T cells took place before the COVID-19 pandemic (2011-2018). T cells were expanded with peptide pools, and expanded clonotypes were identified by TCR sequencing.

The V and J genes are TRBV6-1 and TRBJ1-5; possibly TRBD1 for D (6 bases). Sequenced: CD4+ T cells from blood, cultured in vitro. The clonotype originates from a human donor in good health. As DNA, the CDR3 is TGTGCCAGCAGACGGACAGCCCCTAGCAATCAGCCCCAGCATTTT. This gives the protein CASRRTAPSNQPQHF.